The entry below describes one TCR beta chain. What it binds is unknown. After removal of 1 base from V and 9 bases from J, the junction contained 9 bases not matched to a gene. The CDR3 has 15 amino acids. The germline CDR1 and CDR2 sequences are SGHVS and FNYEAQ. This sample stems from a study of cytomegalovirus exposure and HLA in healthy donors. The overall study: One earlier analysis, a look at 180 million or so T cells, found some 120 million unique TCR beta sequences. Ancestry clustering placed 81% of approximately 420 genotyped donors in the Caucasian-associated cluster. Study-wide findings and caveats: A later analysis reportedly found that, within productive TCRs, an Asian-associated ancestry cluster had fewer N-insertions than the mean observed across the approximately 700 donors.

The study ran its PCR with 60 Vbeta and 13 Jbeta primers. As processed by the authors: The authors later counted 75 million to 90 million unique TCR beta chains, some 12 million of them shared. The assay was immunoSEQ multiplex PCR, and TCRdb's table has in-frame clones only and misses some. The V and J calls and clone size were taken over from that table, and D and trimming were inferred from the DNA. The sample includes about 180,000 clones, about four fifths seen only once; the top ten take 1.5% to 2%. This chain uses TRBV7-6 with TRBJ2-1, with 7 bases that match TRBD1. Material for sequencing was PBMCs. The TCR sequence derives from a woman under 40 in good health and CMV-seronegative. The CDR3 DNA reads TGTGCCAGCAGCTTAGGGAACAGGGGCAGGAGTGAGCAGTTCTTC. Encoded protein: CASSLGNRGRSEQFF.